These T cell receptor beta chains were read from a single sample in a study of radiotherapy plus CTLA-4 blockade in lung cancer. Here immunoSEQ multiplex PCR was the method, and the copy in TCRdb shows in-frame clones only, minus some. The sample records some 30,000 clones, around three quarters being singletons. Material: peripheral blood, obtained from a patient treated with radiotherapy plus ipilimumab. The receptors originated from a human donor with non-small cell lung cancer that progressed on radiotherapy plus ipilimumab. Both conserved end residues are part of each CDR3. Each record gives: D gene, clone size, V gene, J gene, CDR3 length, CDR3 DNA, CDR3 protein. D genes are given only for firm matches. Size is omitted from some rows. Given values are once, few, many or a class for expanded clones.

.	.	TRBV11-2	TRBJ1-1	13	TGTGCCAGCAGCCGGCGGGGGGGCACTGAAGCTTTCTTT	CASSRRGGTEAFF
.	.	TRBV19	TRBJ2-4	16	TGTGCCAGTCAGTTAGACAGGGGAGGGACCAAAAACATTCAGTACTTC	CASQLDRGGTKNIQYF
TRBD1	.	TRBV5-5	TRBJ1-2	15	TGTGCCAGCAGCTTAGTCTGGGGACAGGGATATGGCTACACCTTC	CASSLVWGQGYGYTF
TRBD1	.	TRBV7-8	TRBJ2-5	14	TGTGCCAGCAGCTTCGACAGGGGACCGGAGACCCAGTACTTC	CASSFDRGPETQYF
.	.	TRBV5-5	TRBJ1-5	16	TGTGCCAGCAGCCAAGGGCCCCAGACGAGCAATCAGCCCCAGCATTTT	CASSQGPQTSNQPQHF
TRBD2	.	TRBV5-6	TRBJ2-7	16	TGTGCCAGCAGCCCTCTTAGGGGGACTAGCGGGGGAGAGCAGTACTTC	CASSPLRGTSGGEQYF
.	.	TRBV21-1	TRBJ2-1	15	TGTGCCAGCACTTTCAAGGGGGGCACTCACAATGAGCAGTTCTTC	CASTFKGGTHNEQFF
TRBD1	few	TRBV7-9	TRBJ2-2	17	TGTGCCAGCAGCCCGGGACAGTTCCTACCGACCACCGGGGAGCTGTTTTTT	CASSPGQFLPTTGELFF
TRBD1	.	TRBV5-1	TRBJ2-7	17	TGCGCCAGCAGCTTGGAAAGGACAGGGGGCAGGCCGTTGGAGCAGTACTTC	CASSLERTGGRPLEQYF
TRBD2	.	TRBV28	TRBJ2-7	14	TGTGCCAGCAGGACTAGCGGGAGTAGATACGAGCAGTACTTC	CASRTSGSRYEQYF
TRBD2	.	TRBV11-2	TRBJ2-7	14	TGTGCCAGCAGCTTCGCTAGCGGGGACTACGAGCAGTACTTC	CASSFASGDYEQYF
TRBD2	.	TRBV5-1	TRBJ2-5	15	TGCGCCAGCAGCTTGGCCGGGAGCGGGGGGGAGACCCAGTACTTC	CASSLAGSGGETQYF
TRBD2	.	TRBV30	TRBJ2-1	19	TGTGCCTGGAGTGGACCGGGACTAGCGGCGATTAGCTCCTACAATGAGCAGTTCTTC	CAWSGPGLAAISSYNEQFF
.	once	TRBV19	TRBJ2-2	15	TGTGCCAGTAGTATCCGGGCAGGAGGCACCGGGGAGCTGTTTTTT	CASSIRAGGTGELFF
TRBD1	few	TRBV6-1	TRBJ2-5	17	TGTGCCAGCAGGGAAGGAGGTCTCAGGGGGCGCGAAGAGACCCAGTACTTC	CASREGGLRGREETQYF
.	few	TRBV6-5	TRBJ1-1	14	TGTGCCAGCAGTTACGGGGGCGCGAGTTCTGAAGCTTTCTTT	CASSYGGASSEAFF
TRBD2	.	TRBV19	TRBJ2-1	14	TGTGCCAGTAACGTCGGCGGGGGGGGTAATGAGCAGTTCTTC	CASNVGGGGNEQFF
.	once	TRBV6-5	TRBJ1-1	14	TGTGCCAGCAGTTACGGGGGGCCGAGCACTGAAGCTTTCTTT	CASSYGGPSTEAFF
.	once	TRBV9	TRBJ2-7	15	TGTGCCAGCAGCGTAGCCGTGGGGGCGGCCTACGAGCAGTACTTC	CASSVAVGAAYEQYF
TRBD1	.	TRBV5-4	TRBJ2-1	15	TGTGCCAGCAGCCCGGACAGGGGATGGGGCAATGAGCAGTTCTTC	CASSPDRGWGNEQFF
.	few	TRBV9	TRBJ2-7	17	TGTGCCAGCAGCGTAGGTCTCTCGGGCAGGGGTGCCTACGAGCAGTACTTC	CASSVGLSGRGAYEQYF
.	.	TRBV6-5	TRBJ1-1	13	TGTGCCACCCGCTCTTCGCAACAGCATGAAGCTTTCTTT	CATRSSQQHEAFF
.	.	TRBV28	TRBJ2-3	16	TGTGCCAGCAGTTTGATTCGGGATCCCTCCACAGATACGCAGTATTTT	CASSLIRDPSTDTQYF
.	.	TRBV30	TRBJ2-7	12	TGTGCCTGGAGCTCCGGGGGCTACGAGCAGTACTTC	CAWSSGGYEQYF
.	once	TRBV5-4	TRBJ2-1	15	TGTGCCAGCAGCTTGGGACAGCTAACTCTCAATGAGCAGTTCTTC	CASSLGQLTLNEQFF
.	.	TRBV27	TRBJ1-2	14	TGTGCCAGCAGTTTAACCAGCGGTAACTATGGCTACACCTTC	CASSLTSGNYGYTF
.	few	TRBV5-5	TRBJ2-1	13	TGTGCCAGCAGCTTGGTGACAGGCGATGAGCAGTTCTTC	CASSLVTGDEQFF
.	once	TRBV21-1	TRBJ1-4	17	TGTGCCAGCAGCCCTAGACAAAAACAGGGTGATGGGGAAAAACTGTTTTTT	CASSPRQKQGDGEKLFF
.	.	TRBV5-1	TRBJ2-5	13	TGCGCCAGCAGCGCCGGGACCCGAGAGACCCAGTACTTC	CASSAGTRETQYF
.	.	TRBV2	TRBJ2-1	13	TGTGCCAGCACCGACTGGGGGGCCAATGAGCAGTTCTTC	CASTDWGANEQFF
TRBD2	.	TRBV15	TRBJ2-1	14	TGTGCCACCAGCGTCACTAGCGGGTACAATGAGCAGTTCTTC	CATSVTSGYNEQFF
.	.	TRBV14	TRBJ2-7	12	TGTGCCAGCAGCCAACAGGGGTATGAGCAGTACTTC	CASSQQGYEQYF
.	.	TRBV11-1	TRBJ2-1	11	TGTGCCAGCAGTCCAGGGGGGGAGCAGTTCTTC	CASSPGGEQFF
TRBD2	few	TRBV18	TRBJ2-1	16	TGTGCCAGCTCATCCACGACTAGCGGGAGGCGCAATGAGCAGTTCTTC	CASSSTTSGRRNEQFF
.	.	TRBV19	TRBJ2-1	15	TGTGCCAGTAGTATGGTGGGGGTACGTTACAATGAGCAGTTCTTC	CASSMVGVRYNEQFF
TRBD1	once	TRBV5-5	TRBJ1-5	14	TGTGCCAGCAGCTGGGGACAGGTCAATCAGCCCCAGCATTTT	CASSWGQVNQPQHF
TRBD2	.	TRBV9	TRBJ2-1	16	TGTGCCAGCAGCGTAGGGGTAGCGGGAGGACACAATGAGCAGTTCTTC	CASSVGVAGGHNEQFF
.	.	TRBV6-5	TRBJ1-2	13	TGTGCCAGCAGTTACTCGGGCAGCTATGGCTACACCTTC	CASSYSGSYGYTF
.	.	TRBV9	TRBJ2-1	16	TGTGCCAGCAGCGACCTTGAGGGGAGAGATAAGAATGAGCAGTTCTTC	CASSDLEGRDKNEQFF
.	.	TRBV11-2	TRBJ1-1	16	TGTGCCAGCAGCGACATGGGGGGGGCCGGGAGCACTGAAGCTTTCTTT	CASSDMGGAGSTEAFF
.	.	TRBV11-1	TRBJ1-2	17	TGTGCCAGCAGCAGTTTTGTTAAGGCTGGAAAGATCTATGGCTACACCTTC	CASSSFVKAGKIYGYTF
.	.	TRBV5-6	TRBJ1-2	15	TGTGCCAGCAGCTTGTTCGCGGTATCAGAGTATGGCTACACCTTC	CASSLFAVSEYGYTF
.	.	TRBV9	TRBJ1-1	16	TGTGCCAGCAGCGTAGCCCCTGGCATGGAAAACACTGAAGCTTTCTTT	CASSVAPGMENTEAFF
.	.	TRBV7-2	TRBJ2-1	12	TGTGCCAGCAGCTTCTACTCGAATGAGCAGTTCTTC	CASSFYSNEQFF
TRBD1	once	TRBV6-1	TRBJ1-2	14	TGTGCCAGCAGGGATGGGACAGTCTCAGGTGGCTACACCTTC	CASRDGTVSGGYTF
.	.	TRBV11-2	TRBJ1-2	12	TGTGCCAGCAGCTTAGAGGCGAATGGCTACACCTTC	CASSLEANGYTF
.	.	TRBV5-4	TRBJ1-6	14	TGTGCCAGCAGCCCCGGGTGGGGGAATTCACCCCTCCACTTT	CASSPGWGNSPLHF
.	.	TRBV6-5	TRBJ2-5	13	TGTGCCAGCAGTGACGGGGGCCAGGAGACCCAGTACTTC	CASSDGGQETQYF
.	.	TRBV15	TRBJ1-1	12	TGTGCCACCAGTCGAGGGGAACCAAGAGCTTTCTTT	CATSRGEPRAFF
TRBD2	few	TRBV2	TRBJ2-1	20	TGTGCCAGCAGGAGGTCAAATAGCGGGGGGGCGGGGCTCTCCTACAATGAGCAGTTCTTC	CASRRSNSGGAGLSYNEQFF
TRBD1	.	TRBV9	TRBJ1-2	13	TGTGCCAGCAGCCGGACAGGGGCAGAGGGCTACACCTTC	CASSRTGAEGYTF
.	.	TRBV6-6	TRBJ1-5	15	TGTGCCAGCAGTTACGGCGGGACGAGCAATCAGCCCCAGCATTTT	CASSYGGTSNQPQHF
.	.	TRBV5-1	TRBJ1-5	14	TGCGCCAGCAGCCCCTTAGGGGAAAATCAGCCCCAGCATTTT	CASSPLGENQPQHF
.	.	TRBV28	TRBJ1-6	18	TGTGCCAGCAGTTTGACCGAAAGTAGACAGAGTTATAATTCACCCCTCCACTTT	CASSLTESRQSYNSPLHF
TRBD2	.	TRBV5-1	TRBJ2-3	16	TGCGCCAGCAGCTTGGGTCTAGCGGGGACGATGGATACGCAGTATTTT	CASSLGLAGTMDTQYF
.	.	TRBV11-2	TRBJ2-7	11	TGTGCCAGCAGCCGCAACTACGAGCAGTACTTC	CASSRNYEQYF
TRBD1	.	TRBV5-4	TRBJ1-2	13	TGTGCCAGCAGCCCCGGGACAGGCTATGGCTACACCTTC	CASSPGTGYGYTF
.	.	TRBV2	TRBJ1-5	15	TGTGCCAGCAGACTGGAGTGGAGCGGCAATCAGCCCCAGCATTTT	CASRLEWSGNQPQHF